The 14 T cell receptor beta chains below were found in one sample sequenced in a study of beta chain features in type 1 diabetes. Isolated RNA was reverse transcribed in full, so expressed TCRB transcripts were sequenced. Sequencing was performed with immunoSEQ multiplex PCR; in TCRdb, only in-frame clones are kept and a portion is missing. In the table there are 150,000 to 160,000 clones, 11% of which are singletons. The specimen sequenced was central memory CD4+ T cells from blood. The receptor set was obtained from a man aged 18 to 29 in good health.

Details on this clone: Being one base from a much bigger clone, this may be a read error. The chain is built from TRBV11-2 and TRBJ2-3; no firm D call. Per germline, CDR1 SGHAT and CDR2 FQNNGV. There are 11 residues in the CDR3. V gave up 4 bases and J gave up 4 bases, with 3 bases separating them. Here the CDR3 reads CASSSADTQYF. CDR3 DNA: TGTGCCAGCAGCTCAGCAGATACGCAGTATTTT. The full variable domain, rest sourced from reference TRBV11-2 and TRBJ2-3, is EAGVAQSPRYKIIEKRQSVAFWCNPISGHATLYWYQQILGQGPKLLIQFQNNGVVDDSQLPKDRFSAERLKGVDSTLKIQPAKLEDSAVYLCASSSADTQYFGPGTRLTVL.

This clone was detected only a few times. V gene TRBV9 combines with J gene TRBJ2-1; 10 bases are a match to TRBD2. The germline gives CDR1 SGDLS, CDR2 YYNGEE. V shed 2 bases, J shed 6 bases, and the junction held 5 bases outside the gene matches. CDR3 size: 15 residues. In nucleotides, the CDR3 is TGTGCCAGCAGCGTCGGACTAGCGGAGGTCAATGAGCAGTTCTTC. Its protein is CASSVGLAEVNEQFF.

V gene TRBV7-2 combines with J gene TRBJ2-5, with a weak D call TRBD1 (5 bases). Germline V gene sequence: CDR1 SGHTA, CDR2 FQGNSA. CDR3 length equals 14 residues. The germline V and J ends were trimmed by 5 bases and 1 base, with 11 bases remaining between them. CDR3 coding DNA: TGTGCCAGCAGCCGACGACAGACCCAAGAGACCCAGTACTTC. Protein: CASSRRQTQETQYF.

The chain is built from TRBV6-5 and TRBJ1-2; 8 bases match TRBD1. This CDR3 contains 13 residues. Losses at the gene ends were 2 bases for V and 5 bases for J; bases not matched to a gene: 1. Germline CDR1 and CDR2: MNHEY and SVGAGI. CDR3 sequence: CASSYDRGYGYTF. CDR3 sequence (DNA): TGTGCCAGCAGTTACGACAGGGGATATGGCTACACCTTC.

V and J are TRBV5-6 and TRBJ1-5; 10 bases match TRBD1. CDR1 is SGHDT, CDR2 YYEEEE, per germline. The CDR3 is made up of 15 amino acids. The V segment lost 4 bases and the J segment 4 bases; nucleotides outside the gene matches: 5. CDR3 protein: CASSIGTGENQPQHF. In nucleotides, the CDR3 is TGTGCCAGCAGCATAGGGACAGGGGAAAATCAGCCCCAGCATTTT.

This clone was seen at least ten times. The gene calls are TRBV27 and TRBJ2-7; the match to TRBD2 covers 9 bases. V lost 3 bases to trimming and J lost 4 bases; unmatched junction nucleotides: 1. This CDR3 is 13 amino acids long. In germline, CDR1 is MNHEY, CDR2 SMNVEV (reference sequence). The CDR3 DNA reads TGTGCCAGCAGTTTTAGCGGGAGATACGAGCAGTACTTC. As protein: CASSFSGRYEQYF.

This clone was observed many times. The chain has TRBV30 and TRBJ1-2; no reliable D call. This CDR3 region has 13 residues. Germline CDR1 reads GTSNPN; CDR2 reads SVGIG (reference sequence). Deletions cut 4 bases from V and 2 bases from J, with 11 bases between. The chain's CDR3 is CAWKATGNYGYTF. DNA for the CDR3: TGTGCCTGGAAGGCTACGGGGAACTATGGCTACACCTTC. Looking up the rest from reference TRBV30 and TRBJ1-2 gives the full variable domain: SQTIHQWPATLVQPVGSPLSLECTVEGTSNPNLYWYRQAAGRGLQLLFYSVGIGQISSEVPQNLSASRPQDRQFILSSKKLLLSDSGFYLCAWKATGNYGYTFGSGTRLTVV.

This clone was seen a handful of times. This chain connects TRBV9 to TRBJ2-1; TRBD2 matches 12 bases. V shed 2 bases and J 7 bases; nucleotides not matched to a gene: 4. The germline V gene encodes CDR1 SGDLS and CDR2 YYNGEE. CDR3 length: 15 residues. The CDR3 region has the DNA TGTGCCAGCAGCGTTCGGACTAGCGGGGATAATGAGCAGTTCTTC. Residues: CASSVRTSGDNEQFF.

This chain connects TRBV18 to TRBJ1-3; no clear D. The CDR3 loop spans 14 amino acids. The V gene lost 4 bases and the J gene lost 3 bases, with 10 bases spanning the gap. Germline V gives CDR1 KGHSH, CDR2 LQKENI. CDR3 amino acids: CASSLLDVGNTIYF. The CDR3 DNA reads TGTGCCAGCTCACTTCTGGACGTTGGAAACACCATATATTTT.

This clone was counted between two and nine times. The chain employs TRBV11-3 and TRBJ2-3, with a possible D match to TRBD1 (5 bases). Trimming removed 1 base at V and 6 bases at J, with 8 bases between. Germline V CDR1 and CDR2: SGHNT, YENEEA. This CDR3 is built from 13 residues. The CDR3 spells CASSLGQGDTQYF. The CDR3 region has the DNA TGTGCCAGCAGCTTAGGGCAGGGCGATACGCAGTATTTT.

The rearrangement uses TRBV19 and TRBJ1-5, with D unresolved. The V end lost 4 bases, the J end lost 6 bases, and 13 bases lay between the germline ends. The germline V gene has CDR1 LNHDA and CDR2 SQIVND (reference sequence). This CDR3 spans 14 amino acids. The CDR3 region has the DNA TGTGCCAGTAGTACTTCCAGGACGGGTCAGCCCCAGCATTTT. Its translation is CASSTSRTGQPQHF.

This clone is medium-sized within its sample. The chain is built from TRBV14 and TRBJ2-3; D remains unclear. Germline CDR1 is SGHDN and CDR2 is FVKESK. CDR3 size: 11 residues. The V and J ends lost 6 bases and 2 bases respectively, with 3 bases between them. The CDR3 loop reads CASSYTDTQYF. CDR3 nucleotide sequence: TGTGCCAGCAGTTACACAGATACGCAGTATTTT.

This clone was recorded a few times. The V and J genes are TRBV7-2 and TRBJ2-5; D ambiguous. Trimming removed 1 base from V and 7 bases from J, with 4 bases in between. From germline, CDR1 is SGHTA and CDR2 FQGNSA. The CDR3 consists of 11 residues. CDR3 nucleotides: TGTGCCAGCAGCTTAGTTGGGACCCAGTACTTC. It is translated as CASSLVGTQYF.

CDR3 region: CASSLSRGTYEQYF. The CDR3 DNA sequence: TGTGCCAGCAGCCTATCAAGGGGGACCTACGAGCAGTACTTC. The chain links TRBV7-2 to TRBJ2-7, with D possibly being TRBD1 (6 bases). V was cut by 5 bases and J by 2 bases, with 13 bases left in between. The CDR3 is 14 amino acids. CDR1 is SGHTA and CDR2 is FQGNSA in the germline V gene.